The rows below give T cell receptor beta chains drawn from one sample of a study of blood T cell repertoires in COVID-19. The protocol was immunoSEQ multiplex PCR, while the TCRdb copy is restricted to in-frame clones and leaves out a portion. This sample has tens of thousands of clones, with 65% to 85% found just once. The sample consisted of peripheral blood. The receptors originated from a man in his 60s in a cohort sampled during active COVID-19. The CDR3 runs from the conserved cysteine through the conserved F or W. A D gene is named only where the DNA matches it firmly. Rows may omit the clone size; those that give it use once, few, many or a size class.

D gene	V gene	clone size	J gene	CDR3 protein	CDR3 DNA
TRBD1	TRBV7-9	NA	TRBJ2-5	CASSWGTGGLETQYF	TGTGCCAGCAGCTGGGGGACAGGGGGGTTGGAGACCCAGTACTTC
TRBD2	TRBV6-5	NA	TRBJ2-7	CASSFNSGGPYEQYF	TGTGCCAGCAGTTTCAATAGCGGGGGGCCTTACGAGCAGTACTTC
TRBD1	TRBV5-4	NA	TRBJ1-1	CASSFAEGGNTEAFF	TGTGCCAGCAGCTTTGCGGAAGGGGGCAACACTGAAGCTTTCTTT
TRBD2	TRBV5-1	once	TRBJ2-1	CASNLAGGYNEQFF	TGCGCCAGCAACCTAGCGGGAGGCTACAATGAGCAGTTCTTC
NA	TRBV19	NA	TRBJ2-3	CASSIAASGTDTQYF	TGTGCCAGTAGTATCGCCGCTTCAGGTACAGATACGCAGTATTTT
TRBD1	TRBV30	few	TRBJ1-1	CAWSENRGYTEAFF	TGTGCCTGGAGCGAGAACAGGGGTTACACTGAAGCTTTCTTT
TRBD2	TRBV7-8	NA	TRBJ2-1	CASSLPGLAGGSSYNEQFF	TGTGCCAGCAGCTTACCCGGACTAGCGGGGGGGAGCTCCTACAATGAGCAGTTCTTC
NA	TRBV2	few	TRBJ2-2	CASRSSTAGWNTGELFF	TGTGCCAGCAGGTCATCTACGGCGGGATGGAACACCGGGGAGCTGTTTTTT
TRBD1	TRBV28	NA	TRBJ2-7	CASRGDRGPYEQYF	TGTGCCAGCAGGGGGGACAGGGGCCCCTACGAGCAGTACTTC
TRBD2	TRBV19	few	TRBJ2-1	CASSAHAAGGMKSSYNEQFF	TGTGCCAGTAGTGCCCACGCAGCGGGGGGAATGAAGAGCTCCTACAATGAGCAGTTCTTC
NA	TRBV6-2/TRBV6-3	few	TRBJ2-3	CASSYVTRVDTQYF	TGTGCCAGCAGTTACGTGACGAGGGTAGATACGCAGTATTTT
NA	TRBV29-1	NA	TRBJ1-4	CSVLPTGEKLFF	TGCAGCGTTCTTCCGACGGGAGAAAAACTGTTTTTT
TRBD1	TRBV12-3/TRBV12-4	NA	TRBJ2-5	CASGGQETQYF	TGTGCCTCAGGGGGTCAAGAGACCCAGTACTTC
NA	TRBV2	NA	TRBJ2-1	CASSYSPENEQFF	TGTGCCAGCAGTTACTCCCCTGAGAATGAGCAGTTCTTC
TRBD2	TRBV3-1/TRBV3-2	NA	TRBJ2-1	CASRSVPGLGINEQFF	TGTGCCAGCAGATCAGTCCCGGGACTAGGGATAAATGAGCAGTTCTTC
NA	TRBV12-3/TRBV12-4	NA	TRBJ2-5	CASSLARETQYF	TGTGCCAGCAGTTTAGCGCGAGAGACCCAGTACTTC
TRBD1	TRBV25-1	few	TRBJ1-2	CASSDNRGGDYGYTF	TGTGCCAGCAGTGACAACAGGGGGGGGGACTATGGCTACACCTTC
NA	TRBV6-2/TRBV6-3	NA	TRBJ2-6	CASSYLSGANVLTF	TGTGCCAGCAGTTACCTCTCTGGGGCCAACGTCCTGACTTTC
NA	TRBV5-5	NA	TRBJ2-3	CASGGGVTDTQYF	TGTGCCAGCGGCGGCGGAGTCACAGATACGCAGTATTTT
NA	TRBV7-9	NA	TRBJ1-1	CAIQGIMNTEAFF	TGTGCCATCCAGGGTATAATGAACACTGAAGCTTTCTTT
NA	TRBV9	NA	TRBJ2-1	CASSPRDKSYNEQFF	TGTGCCAGCAGCCCCAGGGACAAATCCTACAATGAGCAGTTCTTC
NA	TRBV7-2	NA	TRBJ2-7	CASSKGGGEQYF	TGTGCCAGCAGCAAAGGAGGCGGCGAGCAGTACTTC
NA	TRBV27	NA	TRBJ2-4	CASSLQGGIQYF	TGTGCCAGCAGTTTACAGGGAGGCATTCAGTACTTC
TRBD1	TRBV7-9	NA	TRBJ2-1	CASSLGTGYNEQFF	TGTGCCAGCAGCCTGGGGACAGGCTACAATGAGCAGTTCTTC
NA	TRBV11-2	NA	TRBJ2-2	CASSSTNTGELFF	TGTGCCAGCAGCTCTACGAACACCGGGGAGCTGTTTTTT
NA	TRBV6-5	NA	TRBJ1-1	CASGGGGTEAFF	TGTGCCAGCGGGGGGGGAGGTACTGAAGCTTTCTTT
NA	TRBV5-1	NA	TRBJ1-4	CASSLRGSATNEKLFF	TGCGCCAGCAGCTTGCGGGGGAGCGCAACTAATGAAAAACTGTTTTTT
NA	TRBV6-5	NA	TRBJ2-7	CASSQAGPYEQYF	TGTGCCAGCAGTCAGGCAGGCCCCTACGAGCAGTACTTC
TRBD2	TRBV4-3	NA	TRBJ2-1	CASSQDHSGGGWNEQFF	TGCGCCAGCAGCCAAGATCATAGCGGGGGCGGCTGGAATGAGCAGTTCTTC
NA	TRBV10-3	NA	TRBJ2-3	CAISGVSAPTDTQYF	TGTGCCATCAGTGGGGTGAGCGCACCGACAGATACGCAGTATTTT
NA	TRBV11-3	NA	TRBJ2-7	CASSLEGGARNEQYF	TGTGCCAGCAGCTTAGAGGGCGGGGCAAGGAACGAGCAGTACTTC
NA	TRBV18	NA	TRBJ2-2	CASSQVSTGELFF	TGTGCCAGCTCGCAAGTCAGCACCGGGGAGCTGTTTTTT
TRBD2	TRBV6-5	NA	TRBJ2-7	CASSFSGGYEQYF	TGTGCCAGCAGCTTTAGCGGGGGATACGAGCAGTACTTC
NA	TRBV11-2	NA	TRBJ2-1	CASSLERGGEQFF	TGTGCCAGCAGCTTAGAGCGGGGAGGTGAGCAGTTCTTC
TRBD1	TRBV6-5	once	TRBJ2-5	CAIQTGGGEETQYF	TGTGCCATCCAGACAGGGGGCGGTGAAGAGACCCAGTACTTC
TRBD2	TRBV27	once	TRBJ2-7	CASSGLAATRQYF	TGTGCCAGCAGTGGACTAGCGGCCACGCGGCAGTACTTC
TRBD2	TRBV5-6	NA	TRBJ2-1	CASSDGLAGEPRNEQFF	TGTGCCAGCAGCGACGGACTAGCGGGAGAGCCCCGCAATGAGCAGTTCTTC
NA	TRBV25-1	NA	TRBJ2-2	CASSEGGIGELFF	TGTGCCAGCAGTGAAGGAGGGATCGGGGAGCTGTTTTTT
TRBD1	TRBV7-9	NA	TRBJ2-7	CASSDRAGDYEQYF	TGTGCCAGCAGTGACAGGGCTGGGGACTACGAGCAGTACTTC
NA	TRBV28	NA	TRBJ2-7	CASSFSQGTYEQYF	TGTGCCAGCAGTTTTAGTCAGGGAACCTACGAGCAGTACTTC
TRBD1	TRBV7-9	NA	TRBJ2-2	CASSLTRGPTGELFF	TGTGCCAGCAGCTTAACCAGGGGGCCCACCGGGGAGCTGTTTTTT